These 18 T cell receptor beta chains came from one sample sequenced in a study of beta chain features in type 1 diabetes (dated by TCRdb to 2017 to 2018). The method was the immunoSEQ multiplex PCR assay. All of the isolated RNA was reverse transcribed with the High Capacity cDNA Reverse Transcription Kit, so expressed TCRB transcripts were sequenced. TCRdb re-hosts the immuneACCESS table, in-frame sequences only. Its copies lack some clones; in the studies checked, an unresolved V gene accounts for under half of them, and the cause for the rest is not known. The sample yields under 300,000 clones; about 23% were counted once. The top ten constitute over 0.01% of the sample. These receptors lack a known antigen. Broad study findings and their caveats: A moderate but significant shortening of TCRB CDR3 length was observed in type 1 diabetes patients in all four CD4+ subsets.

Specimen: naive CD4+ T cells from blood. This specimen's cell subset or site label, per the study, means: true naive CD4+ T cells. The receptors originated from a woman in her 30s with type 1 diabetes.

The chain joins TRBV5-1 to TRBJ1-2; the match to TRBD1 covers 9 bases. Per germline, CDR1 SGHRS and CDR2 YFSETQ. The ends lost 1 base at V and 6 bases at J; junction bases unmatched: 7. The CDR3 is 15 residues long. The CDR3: CASSLRQGDNNGYTF. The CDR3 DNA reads TGCGCCAGCAGCTTGCGACAGGGGGACAATAATGGCTACACCTTC.

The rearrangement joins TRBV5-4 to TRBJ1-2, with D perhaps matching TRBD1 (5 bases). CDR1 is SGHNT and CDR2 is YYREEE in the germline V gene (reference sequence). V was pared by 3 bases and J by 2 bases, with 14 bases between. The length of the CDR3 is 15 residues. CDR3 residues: CASSSPGKWNYGYTF. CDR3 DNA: TGTGCCAGCAGCTCGCCAGGGAAATGGAACTATGGCTACACCTTC.

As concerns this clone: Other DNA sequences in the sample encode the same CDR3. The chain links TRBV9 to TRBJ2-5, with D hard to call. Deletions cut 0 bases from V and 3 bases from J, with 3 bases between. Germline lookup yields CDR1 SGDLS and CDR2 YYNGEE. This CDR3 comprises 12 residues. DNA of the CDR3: TGTGCCAGCAGCGTAGGAGAAGAGACCCAGTACTTC. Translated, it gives CASSVGEETQYF.

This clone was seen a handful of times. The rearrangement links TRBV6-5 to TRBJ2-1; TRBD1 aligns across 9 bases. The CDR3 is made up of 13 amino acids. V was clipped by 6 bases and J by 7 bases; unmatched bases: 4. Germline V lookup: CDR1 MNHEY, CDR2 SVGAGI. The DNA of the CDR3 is TGTGCCAGCAGAGGACAGGGGAATAATGAGCAGTTCTTC. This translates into CASRGQGNNEQFF.

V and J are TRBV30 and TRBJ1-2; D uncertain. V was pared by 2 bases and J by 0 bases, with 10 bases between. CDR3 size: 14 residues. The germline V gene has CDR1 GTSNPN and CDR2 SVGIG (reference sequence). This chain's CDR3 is CAWSRVSPNYGYTF. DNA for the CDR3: TGTGCCTGGAGTCGGGTCAGCCCTAACTATGGCTACACCTTC.

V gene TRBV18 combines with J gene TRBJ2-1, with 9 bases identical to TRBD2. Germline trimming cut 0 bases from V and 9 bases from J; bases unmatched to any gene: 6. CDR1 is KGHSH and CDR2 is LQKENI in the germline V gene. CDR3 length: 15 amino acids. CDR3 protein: CASSPPIAGVPEQFF. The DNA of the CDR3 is TGTGCCAGCTCACCACCTATAGCGGGAGTTCCTGAGCAGTTCTTC.

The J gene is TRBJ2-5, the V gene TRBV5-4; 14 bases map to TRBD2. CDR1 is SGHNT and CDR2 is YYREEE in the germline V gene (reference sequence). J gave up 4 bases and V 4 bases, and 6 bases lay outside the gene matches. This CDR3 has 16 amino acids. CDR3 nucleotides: TGTGCCAGCAGCCCTGGACTAGCGGGAGGCTCAGAGACCCAGTACTTC. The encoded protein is CASSPGLAGGSETQYF.

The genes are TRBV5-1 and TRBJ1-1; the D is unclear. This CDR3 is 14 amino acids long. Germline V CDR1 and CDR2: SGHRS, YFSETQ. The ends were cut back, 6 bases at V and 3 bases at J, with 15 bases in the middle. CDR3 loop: CASTPPGSDTEAFF. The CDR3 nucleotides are TGCGCCAGCACCCCTCCGGGGTCGGACACTGAAGCTTTCTTT. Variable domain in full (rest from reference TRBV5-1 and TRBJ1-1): KAGVTQTPRYLIKTRGQQVTLSCSPISGHRSVSWYQQTPGQGLQFLFEYFSETQRNKGNFPGRFSGRQFSNSRSEMNVSTLELGDSALYLCASTPPGSDTEAFFGQGTRLTVV.

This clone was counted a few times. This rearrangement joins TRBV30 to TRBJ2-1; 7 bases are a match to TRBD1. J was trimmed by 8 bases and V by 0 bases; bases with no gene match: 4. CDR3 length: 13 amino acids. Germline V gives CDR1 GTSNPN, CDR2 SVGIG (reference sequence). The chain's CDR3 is CAWSVQGTDEQFF. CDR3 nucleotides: TGTGCCTGGAGTGTACAGGGGACGGATGAGCAGTTCTTC. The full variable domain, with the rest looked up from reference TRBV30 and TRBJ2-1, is SQTIHQWPATLVQPVGSPLSLECTVEGTSNPNLYWYRQAAGRGLQLLFYSVGIGQISSEVPQNLSASRPQDRQFILSSKKLLLSDSGFYLCAWSVQGTDEQFFGPGTRLTVL.

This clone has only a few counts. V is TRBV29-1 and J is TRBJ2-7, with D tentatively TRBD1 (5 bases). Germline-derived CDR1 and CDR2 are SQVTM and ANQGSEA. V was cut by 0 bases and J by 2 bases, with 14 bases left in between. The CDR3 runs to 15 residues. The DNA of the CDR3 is TGCAGCGTTGAAGATTTGGCAGGGCCTACCTACGAGCAGTACTTC. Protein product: CSVEDLAGPTYEQYF.

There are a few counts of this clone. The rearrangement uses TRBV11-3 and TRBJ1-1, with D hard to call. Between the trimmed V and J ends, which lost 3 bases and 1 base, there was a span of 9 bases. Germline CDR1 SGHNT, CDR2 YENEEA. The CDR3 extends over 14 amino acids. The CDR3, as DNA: TGTGCCAGCAGCTTCAGGATTACGAACACTGAAGCTTTCTTT. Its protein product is CASSFRITNTEAFF.

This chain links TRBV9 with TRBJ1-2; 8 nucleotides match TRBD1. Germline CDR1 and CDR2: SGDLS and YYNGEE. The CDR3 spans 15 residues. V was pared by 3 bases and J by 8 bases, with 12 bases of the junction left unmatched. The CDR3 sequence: CASSAHSGGEDGYTF. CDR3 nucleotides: TGTGCCAGCAGCGCTCACTCAGGGGGCGAGGACGGCTACACCTTC.

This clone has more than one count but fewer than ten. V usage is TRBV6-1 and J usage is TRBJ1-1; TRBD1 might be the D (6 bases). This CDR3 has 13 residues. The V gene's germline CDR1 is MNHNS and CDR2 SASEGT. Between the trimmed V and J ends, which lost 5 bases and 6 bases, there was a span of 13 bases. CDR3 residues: CASSNHRDPEAFF. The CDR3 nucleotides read TGTGCCAGCAGTAACCACAGGGACCCTGAAGCTTTCTTT.

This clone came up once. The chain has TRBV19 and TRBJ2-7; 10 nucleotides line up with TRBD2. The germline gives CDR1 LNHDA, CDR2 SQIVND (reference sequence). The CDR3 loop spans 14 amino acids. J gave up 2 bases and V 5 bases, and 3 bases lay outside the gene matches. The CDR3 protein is CASSPLAGAYEQYF. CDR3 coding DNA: TGTGCCAGTAGTCCCCTAGCGGGAGCCTACGAGCAGTACTTC. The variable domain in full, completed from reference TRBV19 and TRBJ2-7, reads DGGITQSPKYLFRKEGQNVTLSCEQNLNHDAMYWYRQDPGQGLRLIYYSQIVNDFQKGDIAEGYSVSREKKESFPLTVTSAQKNPTAFYLCASSPLAGAYEQYFGPGTRLTVT.

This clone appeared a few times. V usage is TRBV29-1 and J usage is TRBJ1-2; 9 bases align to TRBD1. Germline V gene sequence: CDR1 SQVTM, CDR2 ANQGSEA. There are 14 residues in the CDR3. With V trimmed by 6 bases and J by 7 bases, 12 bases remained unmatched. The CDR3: CSVRLPGQGIGYTF. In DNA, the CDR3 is TGCAGCGTGCGCCTGCCGGGACAGGGTATTGGCTACACCTTC.

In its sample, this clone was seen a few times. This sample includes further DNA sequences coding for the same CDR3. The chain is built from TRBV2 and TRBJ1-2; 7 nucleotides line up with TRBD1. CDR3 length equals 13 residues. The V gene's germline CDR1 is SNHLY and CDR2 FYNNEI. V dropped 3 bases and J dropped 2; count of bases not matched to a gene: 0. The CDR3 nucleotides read TGTGCCAGCAGTGAGGGACAGAACTATGGCTACACCTTC. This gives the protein CASSEGQNYGYTF.

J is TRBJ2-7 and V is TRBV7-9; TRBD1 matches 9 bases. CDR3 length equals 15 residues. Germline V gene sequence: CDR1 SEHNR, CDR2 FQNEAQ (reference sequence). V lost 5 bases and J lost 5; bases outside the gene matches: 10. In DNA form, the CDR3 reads TGTGCCAGCAGCAGGAGCCGGGACAGGGTCGACGAGCAGTACTTC. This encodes CASSRSRDRVDEQYF. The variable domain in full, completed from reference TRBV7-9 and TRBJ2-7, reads DTGVSQNPRHKITKRGQNVTFRCDPISEHNRLYWYRQTLGQGPEFLTYFQNEAQLEKSRLLSDRFSAERPKGSFSTLEIQRTEQGDSAMYLCASSRSRDRVDEQYFGPGTRLTVT.

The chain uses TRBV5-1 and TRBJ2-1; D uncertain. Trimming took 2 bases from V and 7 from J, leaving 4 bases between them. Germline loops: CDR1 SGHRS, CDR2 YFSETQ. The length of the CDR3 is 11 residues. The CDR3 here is CASSFLNEQFF. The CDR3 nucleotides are TGCGCCAGCAGCTTTCTAAATGAGCAGTTCTTC.